What follows is one T cell receptor (beta chain) and its context. Blood draws occurred at baseline, cycle 4 day 1, and cycle 7 day 1. This entry is derived from a study of OX40 agonist ivuxolimab in advanced cancers. The wider study: Prior checkpoint blockade (anti-PD-1, anti-PD-L1 or anti-CTLA-4) was permitted; around 40% had it.

Profiling relied on immunoSEQ multiplex PCR, and the TCRdb table lists in-frame clones only, not all of them. Of about 60,000 clones listed, 75% to 90% are singletons. This CDR3 spans 14 amino acids. Germline V gene lookup returns CDR1 SNHLY and CDR2 FYNNEI. Trimming left V 6 bases short and J 8 bases short, with 18 bases between. The chain recombines TRBV2 with TRBJ2-3; D not certain. Source: CD4+ or CD8+ T cells sorted from blood, taken in a trial of the OX40 agonist ivuxolimab. The clonotype comes from an adult with an advanced solid tumor such as melanoma, head and neck, liver or kidney cancer. Written as DNA, the CDR3 is TGTGCCAGCAGGACTGGCCTCGTTCTTGCTACGCAGTATTTT. Its protein is CASRTGLVLATQYF.